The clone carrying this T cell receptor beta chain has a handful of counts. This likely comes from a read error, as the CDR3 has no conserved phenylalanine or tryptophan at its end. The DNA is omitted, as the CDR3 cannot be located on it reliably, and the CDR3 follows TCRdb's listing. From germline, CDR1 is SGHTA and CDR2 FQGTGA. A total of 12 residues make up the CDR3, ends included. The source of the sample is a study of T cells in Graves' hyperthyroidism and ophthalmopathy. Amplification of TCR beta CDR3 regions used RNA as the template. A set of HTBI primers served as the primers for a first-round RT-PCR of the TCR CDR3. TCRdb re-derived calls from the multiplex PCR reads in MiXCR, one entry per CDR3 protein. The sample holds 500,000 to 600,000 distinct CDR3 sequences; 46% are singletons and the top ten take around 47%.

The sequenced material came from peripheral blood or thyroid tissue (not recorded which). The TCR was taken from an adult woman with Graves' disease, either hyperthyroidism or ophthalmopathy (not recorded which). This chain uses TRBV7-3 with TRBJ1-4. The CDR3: CASSPRPGLAGG.